The 11 T cell receptor beta chains below were found in one sample sequenced in a study of blood T cell repertoires in COVID-19. The method was immunoSEQ multiplex PCR; TCRdb's version includes in-frame clones alone and lacks a portion of them. The sample lists some 150,000 clones, approximately 84% occurring once. Sequencing used peripheral blood. Source of these receptors: a man in his forties who had recovered from COVID-19.

The chain combines TRBV19 with TRBJ2-1; TRBD1 agrees at 7 bases. CDR1 LNHDA and CDR2 SQIVND come from the germline V gene (reference sequence). The CDR3 spans 16 residues. The J segment lost 3 bases and the V segment lost 6 bases, leaving 11 bases of the junction unmatched. The CDR3 sequence is CASSAPGTENYNEQFF. The DNA of the CDR3 is TGTGCCAGTAGCGCCCCGGGGACAGAAAACTACAATGAGCAGTTCTTC.

The rearrangement links TRBV5-1 to TRBJ2-7, with 8 positions matching TRBD1. Germline V gives CDR1 SGHRS, CDR2 YFSETQ. The CDR3 runs 16 residues. Unmatched junction bases numbered 8, after V lost 0 bases and J lost 3 bases. CDR3: CASSLVSGQGNYEQYF. The CDR3 coding sequence is TGCGCCAGCAGCTTGGTTTCCGGACAGGGAAACTACGAGCAGTACTTC.

The chain is built from TRBV19 and TRBJ2-3; TRBD1 agrees at 11 bases. Germline-derived CDR1 and CDR2 are LNHDA and SQIVND (reference sequence). V was clipped by 6 bases and J by 4 bases; unmatched bases: 3. The CDR3 length is 14 residues. The CDR3, as DNA: TGTGCCAGTAGACCGGACAGGGGGCCAGATACGCAGTATTTT. The encoded protein is CASRPDRGPDTQYF.

The chain joins TRBV15 to TRBJ2-1, with 10 positions matching TRBD2. The CDR3 is made up of 17 amino acids. V lost 2 bases and J lost 5; bases outside the gene matches: 9. Germline lookup yields CDR1 LNHNV and CDR2 YYDKDF (reference sequence). The CDR3 coding sequence is TGTGCCACCAGCAGACTTCCCTCTAGCGGGAGCAACAATGAGCAGTTCTTC. It yields the protein CATSRLPSSGSNNEQFF.

This chain connects TRBV2 to TRBJ2-3, with D perhaps TRBD2 (6 bases). CDR3 size: 14 residues. Germline CDR1 SNHLY, CDR2 FYNNEI. Trimming stripped 6 bases from V and 0 bases from J, with 10 bases between. The chain's CDR3 is CASRAGPSTDTQYF. CDR3 in DNA: TGTGCCAGCAGGGCGGGACCGAGCACAGATACGCAGTATTTT.

The chain has TRBV11-3 and TRBJ2-7, with D possibly TRBD2 on 5 matching bases. The germline CDR1 and CDR2 sequences are SGHNT and YENEEA. The CDR3 totals 14 residues. The V end lost 4 bases, the J end lost 4 bases, and 14 bases lay between the germline ends. As DNA, the CDR3 is TGTGCCAGCAGCTACACCGACGAGGGTTACGAGCAGTACTTC. This encodes CASSYTDEGYEQYF. The variable domain in full, completed from reference TRBV11-3 and TRBJ2-7, reads EAGVVQSPRYKIIEKKQPVAFWCNPISGHNTLYWYLQNLGQGPELLIRYENEEAVDDSQLPKDRFSAERLKGVDSTLKIQPAELGDSAVYLCASSYTDEGYEQYFGPGTRLTVT.

V and J are TRBV28 and TRBJ2-7; TRBD1 matches 7 bases. Germline CDR1 MDHEN, CDR2 SYDVKM. The CDR3 has 15 residues. The junction had 10 bases not matched to a gene; V was cut back by 7 bases and J by 1 base. The CDR3 nucleotides read TGTGCCAGCAAAGTTTGGGACAGTGGTTCCTACGAGCAGTACTTC. Translation: CASKVWDSGSYEQYF.

V gene TRBV18 combines with J gene TRBJ2-1; 7 nucleotides align to TRBD2. CDR1 KGHSH and CDR2 LQKENI come from the germline V gene. The CDR3 has 18 amino acids. Losses at the gene ends were 0 bases for V and 9 bases for J; bases not matched to a gene: 17. For the CDR3, the DNA is TGTGCCAGCTCACCACCGGACGGAGGGGAGGGCCGGTCTAGTGAGCAGTTCTTC. Translated: CASSPPDGGEGRSSEQFF.

V usage is TRBV5-6 and J usage is TRBJ2-7, with unresolved D. This CDR3 contains 13 residues. V gave up 4 bases and J gave up 4 bases, with 12 bases separating them. CDR1 and CDR2 from the germline V gene are SGHDT and YYEEEE. CDR3 amino acids: CASSHGSFYEQYF. The CDR3 nucleotides are TGTGCCAGCAGCCACGGGTCCTTTTACGAGCAGTACTTC.

The chain recombines TRBV6-4 with TRBJ1-4; D gene unclear. Germline V gene sequence: CDR1 MRHNA, CDR2 SNTAGT. The CDR3 length is 14 residues. V lost 7 bases and J lost 7, with 16 bases in between. CDR3 in amino acids: CASKRRWAPEKLFF. DNA for the CDR3: TGTGCCAGCAAAAGACGGTGGGCCCCTGAAAAACTGTTTTTT.

This clone has just one count. V gene TRBV10-3 combines with J gene TRBJ1-2; unclear D gene. Germline V lookup: CDR1 ENHRY, CDR2 SYGVKD. V was pared by 2 bases and J by 0 bases, with 10 bases between. There are 15 residues in the CDR3. CDR3: CAISEDRGANYGYTF. CDR3 sequence (DNA): TGTGCCATCAGTGAGGACCGAGGAGCTAACTATGGCTACACCTTC.